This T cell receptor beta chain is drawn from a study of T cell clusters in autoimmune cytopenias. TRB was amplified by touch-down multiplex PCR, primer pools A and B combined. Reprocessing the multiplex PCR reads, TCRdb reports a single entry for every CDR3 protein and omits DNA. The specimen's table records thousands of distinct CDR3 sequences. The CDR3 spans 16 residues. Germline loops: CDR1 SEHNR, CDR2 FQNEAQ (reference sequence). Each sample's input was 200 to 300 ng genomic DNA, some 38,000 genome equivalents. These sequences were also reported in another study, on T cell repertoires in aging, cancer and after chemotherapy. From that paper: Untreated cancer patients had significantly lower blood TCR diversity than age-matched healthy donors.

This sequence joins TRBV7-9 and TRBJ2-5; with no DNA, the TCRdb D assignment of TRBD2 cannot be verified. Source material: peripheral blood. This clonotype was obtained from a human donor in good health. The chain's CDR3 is CASSLFLPPYQETQYF. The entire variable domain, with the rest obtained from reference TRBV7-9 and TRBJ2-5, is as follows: DTGVSQNPRHKITKRGQNVTFRCDPISEHNRLYWYRQTLGQGPEFLTYFQNEAQLEKSRLLSDRFSAERPKGSFSTLEIQRTEQGDSAMYLCASSLFLPPYQETQYFGPGTRLLVL.